A selection of T cell receptor beta chains follows, all from one sample in a study of vaccination and CD4 T cells after COVID-19. TCRdb recomputed calls from the PCR reads with MiXCR, one row per CDR3 protein. The sample contains about 15,000 distinct CDR3 sequences, 52% of which appear only once. Antigens for these TCRs are unknown. Material: CD4+ T cells from blood, cultured in vitro. The receptors were gathered from a human donor who had recovered from COVID-19. Each CDR3 is given with its conserved first and last residue.

V,J,CDR3
TRBV18,TRBJ1-6,CASSPPATGGNSPLHF
TRBV4-2,TRBJ2-7,CASSQIDGLAGYEQYF
TRBV7-2,TRBJ1-1,CASSSLAKAFF
TRBV2,TRBJ1-6,CASSVIGQGDNSPLHF
TRBV20-1,TRBJ1-1,CSVRQDGDPLGTEAFF
TRBV6-5,TRBJ1-2,CASSSQGADYGYTF
TRBV11-2,TRBJ2-2,CASSFQPNTGELFF
TRBV28,TRBJ2-2,CASSLPGTSGSAGELFF
TRBV2,TRBJ2-7,CASILISYIGDYEQYF
TRBV7-3,TRBJ1-2,CASSPGTANYGYTF
TRBV12-3/TRBV12-4,TRBJ2-3,CASSIRWLGQYF
TRBV4-3,TRBJ2-2,CASSQEDLAVTGELFF
TRBV20-1,TRBJ2-1,CSARDTSSYNEQFF
TRBV28,TRBJ1-6,CASKTGLNSPLHF
TRBV7-8,TRBJ2-7,CASSRRDREGGKGQYF
TRBV27,TRBJ2-4,CASSLLGSGAKNIQYF
TRBV6-5,TRBJ2-7,CASSYSSSWGYSYEQYF
TRBV6-2/TRBV6-3,TRBJ2-7,CATMSPKKGSHEQYF
TRBV28,TRBJ1-2,CASSFRVRGYTF
TRBV19,TRBJ1-6,CASTVDSDNSPLHF
TRBV24-1,TRBJ2-1,CATSDRSLEPYNEQFF
TRBV5-4,TRBJ2-7,CASSFHAGVEQYF
TRBV20-1,TRBJ2-2,CSARPTSPNGELFF
TRBV11-3,TRBJ2-7,CASSPPESYEQYF
TRBV20-1,TRBJ2-1,CSAKDGGGAPYNEQFF
TRBV5-8,TRBJ2-2,CASRLPRPLNTGELFF
TRBV29-1,TRBJ2-1,CSVARTSLVAYNEQFF
TRBV6-1,TRBJ1-1,CASSRHTLGEAFF
TRBV6-2/TRBV6-3,TRBJ2-7,CASSRDGLHLYEQYF
TRBV19,TRBJ1-1,CASKGQGRRGTEAFF
TRBV20-1,TRBJ2-7,CSASGTRNYEQYF
TRBV19,TRBJ2-1,CASRNTGHLNEQFF
TRBV20-1,TRBJ1-1,CSARDFSRGTEAFF
TRBV7-9,TRBJ1-5,CASSFSNQPQHF
TRBV7-9,TRBJ2-1,CASSPVIGGVEQFF
TRBV7-9,TRBJ1-1,CASSLAGGITEAFF
TRBV11-2,TRBJ2-7,CASSLAGTETYEQYF
TRBV12-3/TRBV12-4,TRBJ2-3,CASSPGGRPDTQYF
TRBV27,TRBJ1-2,CASSKLRGYTF
TRBV5-1,TRBJ2-7,CASSGSSYEQYF
TRBV29-1,TRBJ1-5,CSVAGGAGKQPQHF
TRBV30,TRBJ2-7,CAWRRTSGNWEQYF
TRBV4-1,TRBJ2-3,CAIISRGLAANTDTQYF
TRBV5-1,TRBJ2-3,CASSLAWTGVDTQYF